The T cell receptor (beta chain) described here comes from a study of cytomegalovirus exposure and HLA in healthy donors. Study summary: Researchers found that more than 70% of fewer than 450 genotyped donors fell within the Caucasian-associated ancestry cluster.

The CDR3 length is 17 residues. The V segment lost 5 bases and the J segment 0 bases; nucleotides outside the gene matches: 8. Germline assignment: CDR1 SGHAT and CDR2 FQDESV (reference sequence). Primers for the PCR totalled 60 Vbeta and 13 Jbeta. Repertoires were generated with immunoSEQ multiplex PCR, while TCRdb's copy carries only in-frame clones and drops some. The sample carries roughly 40,000 clones, 40% to 60% recorded once. General study results and limits: Some highly shared sequence variants likely arose as a pipeline artifact.

A word on this clone: The antigen remains undetermined.

The receptor's source is a human donor in good health. The rearrangement joins TRBV11-1 to TRBJ1-4; the match to TRBD1 covers 8 bases. The sample consisted of PBMCs. The DNA of the CDR3 is TGTGCCAGCAGCGCAAGGGACAGGTCTGCAACTAATGAAAAACTGTTTTTT. This sequence encodes CASSARDRSATNEKLFF.